The TCR beta chain under discussion was sequenced for a study of cytomegalovirus exposure and HLA in healthy donors. The study, taken as a whole, reports: Later on, an analysis showed TCR association rates differing by HLA locus, with DRB1 the most and HLA-C the fewest. As a later analysis showed, a missense DCLRE1C variant was linked to trimming of TCR beta V- and J-genes.

A remark on this clone: Its antigen is undetermined.

All the people who gave samples were healthy bone marrow donors. Primers: 60 Vbeta forward and 13 Jbeta reverse. Original processing notes: Later, an analysis found some 80 million unique TCR beta chains, and about 10 million of these were shared. The table came from immunoSEQ multiplex PCR; TCRdb's copy has only in-frame clones and leaves some out. V, J and clone size were drawn from that table, and D and trimming were deduced from the DNA. The sample includes approximately 130,000 clones, 55% to 75% of them seen just once. The V and J ends lost 10 bases and 2 bases, in that order; junction bases with no gene match: 12. The CDR3 extends over 17 amino acids. Germline V lookup: CDR1 LGHNA, CDR2 YNFKEQ.

This clonotype was obtained from a human donor in good health. The chain joins TRBV4-2 to TRBJ2-6; TRBD2 agrees at 9 bases. Sequences were obtained from PBMCs. CDR3 sequence: CATGGAGGAAGANVLTF. Here the CDR3 DNA reads TGTGCCACCGGGGGGGCGGGGGGGGCTGCTGGGGCCAACGTCCTGACTTTC.